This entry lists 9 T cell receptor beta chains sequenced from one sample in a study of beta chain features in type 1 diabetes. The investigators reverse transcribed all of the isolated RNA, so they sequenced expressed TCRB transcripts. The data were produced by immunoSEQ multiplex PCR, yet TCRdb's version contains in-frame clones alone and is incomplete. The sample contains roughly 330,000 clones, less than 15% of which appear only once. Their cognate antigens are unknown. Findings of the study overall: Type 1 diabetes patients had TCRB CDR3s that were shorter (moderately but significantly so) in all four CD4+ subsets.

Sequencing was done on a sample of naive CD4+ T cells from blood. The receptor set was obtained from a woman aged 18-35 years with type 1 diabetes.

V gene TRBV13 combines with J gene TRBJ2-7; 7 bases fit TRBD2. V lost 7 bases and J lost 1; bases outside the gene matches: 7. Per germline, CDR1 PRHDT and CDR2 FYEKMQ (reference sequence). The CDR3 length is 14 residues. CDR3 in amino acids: CASNRWGGSYEQYV. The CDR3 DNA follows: TGTGCCAGCAACAGGTGGGGGGGTTCCTACGAGCAGTACGTC.

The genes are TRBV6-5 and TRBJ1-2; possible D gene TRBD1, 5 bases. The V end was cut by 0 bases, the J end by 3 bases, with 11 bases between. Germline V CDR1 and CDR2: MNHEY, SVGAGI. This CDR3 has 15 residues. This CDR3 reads CASSYSSREDYGYTF. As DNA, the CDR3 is TGTGCCAGCAGTTACTCGAGCAGGGAGGACTATGGCTACACCTTC.

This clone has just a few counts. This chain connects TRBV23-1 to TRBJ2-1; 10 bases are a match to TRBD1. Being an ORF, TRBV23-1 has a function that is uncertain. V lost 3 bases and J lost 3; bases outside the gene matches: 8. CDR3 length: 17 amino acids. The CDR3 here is CASSQGDRGGCYNEQFF. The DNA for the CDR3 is TGCGCCAGCAGTCAGGGGGACAGGGGAGGGTGCTACAATGAGCAGTTCTTC.

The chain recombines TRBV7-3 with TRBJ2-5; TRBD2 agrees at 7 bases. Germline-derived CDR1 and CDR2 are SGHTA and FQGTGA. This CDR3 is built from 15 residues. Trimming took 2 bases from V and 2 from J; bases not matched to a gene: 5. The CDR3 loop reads CASSLAGVWQETQYF. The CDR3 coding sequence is TGTGCCAGCAGCTTAGCGGGAGTATGGCAAGAGACCCAGTACTTC.

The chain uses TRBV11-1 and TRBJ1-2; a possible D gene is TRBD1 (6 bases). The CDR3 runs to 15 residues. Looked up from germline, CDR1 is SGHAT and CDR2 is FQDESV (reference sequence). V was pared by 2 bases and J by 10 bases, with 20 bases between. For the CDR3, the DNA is TGTGCCAGCAGCTTACTAGACCGGGACATGAGAGCCTACACCTTC. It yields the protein CASSLLDRDMRAYTF.

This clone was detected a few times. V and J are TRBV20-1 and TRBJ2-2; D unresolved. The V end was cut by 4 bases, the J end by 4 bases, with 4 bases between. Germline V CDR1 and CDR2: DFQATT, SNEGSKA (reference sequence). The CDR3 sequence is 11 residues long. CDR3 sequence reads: CSATSTGELFF. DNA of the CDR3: TGCAGTGCTACCTCCACCGGGGAGCTGTTTTTT.

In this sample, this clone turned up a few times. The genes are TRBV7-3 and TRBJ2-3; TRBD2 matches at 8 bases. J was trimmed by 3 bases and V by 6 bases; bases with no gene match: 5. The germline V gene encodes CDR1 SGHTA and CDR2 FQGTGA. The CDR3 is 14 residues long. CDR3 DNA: TGTGCCAGCAGTACTAGCGGAGGAACAGATACGCAGTATTTT. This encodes CASSTSGGTDTQYF.

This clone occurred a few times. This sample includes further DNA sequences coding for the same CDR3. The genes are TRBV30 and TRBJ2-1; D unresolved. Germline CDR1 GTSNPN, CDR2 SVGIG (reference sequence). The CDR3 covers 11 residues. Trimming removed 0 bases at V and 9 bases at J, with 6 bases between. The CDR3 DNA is TGTGCCTGGAGTGTCGGTGGTGAGCAGTTCTTC. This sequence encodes CAWSVGGEQFF.

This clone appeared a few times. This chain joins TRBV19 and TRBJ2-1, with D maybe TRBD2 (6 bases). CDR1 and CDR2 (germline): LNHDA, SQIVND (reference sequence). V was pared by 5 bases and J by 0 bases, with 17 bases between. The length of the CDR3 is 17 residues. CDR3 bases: TGTGCCAGTAGTCCCCAGGGAGGTGCCCTCTCCTACAATGAGCAGTTCTTC. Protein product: CASSPQGGALSYNEQFF.